This T cell receptor beta chain was identified in a study of cytomegalovirus exposure and HLA in healthy donors. For the study at large: Drawn from HLA-typed donors, 65 million to 100 million unique TCRs were held in an early data release. General study points: In a later analysis, at a false discovery rate of 0.05, under 20,000 TCR beta sequences matched HLA alleles. As a later analysis revealed, most CMV-associated TCR beta chains appeared HLA-restricted. The presence/absence work took it that sequencing depth was about the same across donors.

The PCR contained 60 Vbeta and 13 Jbeta primers. Here immunoSEQ multiplex PCR was the method, and the copy in TCRdb shows in-frame clones only, minus some. The data show about 150,000 clones, with around two thirds seen just once and approximately 2% held by the top ten. This clone was detected only a few times. The antigen is undetermined. This CDR3 has 13 residues. Germline CDR1 is SGHVS and CDR2 is FNYEAQ. Trimming at V came to 5 bases and at J to 6 bases, leaving 3 bases not matched to a gene. The sequencing sample was made of PBMCs. The clonotype was recovered from a woman aged 55-69 years in good health and CMV-seropositive. The rearrangement links TRBV7-6 to TRBJ2-2; 7 bases fit TRBD2. The CDR3 nucleotides are TGTGCCAGCAGCCCGGGGAGGGCCGGGGAGCTGTTTTTT. Protein: CASSPGRAGELFF.